The clone carrying this T cell receptor (beta chain) was recorded many times. The data were obtained in a study of early T cells in non-severe SARS-CoV-2 infection. V was shortened by 5 bases and J by 9 bases, with 14 bases between the two germline ends. CDR1 is GTSNPN, CDR2 SVGIG, per germline (reference sequence). CDR3 length: 13 amino acids. Each CDR3 protein gets one entry after TCRdb re-called the 5' RACE reads with MiXCR. This table has about 110,000 distinct CDR3 sequences, roughly 12% appearing once. The material was whole blood, obtained at baseline. The gene calls are TRBV30 and TRBJ1-6; tentatively, D is TRBD1 (6 bases). The sequence was obtained from an adult who was a healthcare worker with PCR-confirmed SARS-CoV-2 infection or an uninfected control (not recorded which). CDR3 sequence reads: CAWLRGGGSPLHF. CDR3 DNA sequence: TGTGCCTGGTTGAGGGGAGGGGGTTCACCCCTCCACTTT.